Shown below are 21 T cell receptor beta chains from a single sample sequenced in a study of neurological immune-mediated disorders. MiXCR, run by TCRdb on the 5' RACE reads, gives a single entry per CDR3 protein. The table shows 70,000 or so distinct CDR3 sequences, with 3.2% occurring only once. Sequencing input: PBMCs. All receptors come from a woman between 45 and 60 years old with multiple sclerosis.

In its sample, this clonotype was seen many times. V and J are TRBV5-5 and TRBJ1-4; D might be TRBD1 (5 bases). This CDR3 contains 14 residues. The germline V and J ends were trimmed by 1 base and 8 bases, with 12 bases remaining between them. CDR1 SGHKS and CDR2 YYEKEE come from the germline V gene (reference sequence). CDR3 in amino acids: CASSLRGLGEKLFF. Written as DNA, the CDR3 is TGTGCCAGCAGCTTGCGGGGACTTGGGGAAAAACTGTTTTTT.

This clonotype has ten or more counts. The CDR3 region is CASSIWVTGSDDEQYF. The DNA for the CDR3 is TGTGCCAGTAGTATTTGGGTGACAGGGTCGGATGACGAGCAGTACTTC. The chain carries TRBV19 and TRBJ2-7; TRBD1 matches 7 bases. J gave up 5 bases and V 3 bases, and 13 bases lay outside the gene matches. Germline-derived CDR1 and CDR2 are LNHDA and SQIVND (reference sequence). This CDR3 comprises 16 residues.

Only a few counts were recorded for this clonotype. The CDR3 here is CSARQGSEKLFF. For the CDR3, the DNA is TGCAGCGCACGACAGGGGTCGGAAAAACTGTTTTTT. The chain joins TRBV29-1 to TRBJ1-4; 8 nucleotides align to TRBD1. There are 12 residues in the CDR3. V shed 7 bases and J 8 bases; nucleotides not matched to a gene: 6. The germline CDR1 and CDR2 sequences are SQVTM and ANQGSEA.

This clonotype was observed many times. V and J are TRBV12-3 or TRBV12-4 and TRBJ1-1; D is unresolved. V was pared by 3 bases and J by 5 bases, with 7 bases between. This CDR3 has 12 residues. CDR3 in amino acids: CASSFGGTEAFF. DNA of the CDR3: TGTGCCAGCAGTTTCGGTGGGACTGAAGCTTTCTTT.

This clonotype was recorded many times. The chain joins TRBV20-1 to TRBJ2-1; 7 bases are a match to TRBD2. The CDR3 covers 15 residues. Germline CDR1 DFQATT, CDR2 SNEGSKA (reference sequence). J lost 1 base, V lost 1 base, and 4 bases had no gene match. The CDR3 bases are TGCAGTGCTAGAGTGGGGGGGAGGTCCTACAATGAGCAGTTCTTC. Residues: CSARVGGRSYNEQFF.

There are many counts of this clonotype. The chain joins TRBV9 to TRBJ2-2, with TRBD2 matching over 12 bases. CDR1 and CDR2 from the germline V gene are SGDLS and YYNGEE. This CDR3 contains 16 residues. Trimming removed 2 bases from V and 3 bases from J; junction bases left unmatched: 2. DNA for the CDR3: TGTGCCAGCAGCGTTCTAGCGGGAGGGGACACCGGGGAGCTGTTTTTT. It encodes CASSVLAGGDTGELFF.

This clonotype appeared a few times. V is TRBV7-8 and J is TRBJ2-1; 7 positions match TRBD2. The germline V gene has CDR1 SGHVS and CDR2 FQNEAQ. The CDR3 runs to 14 residues. Trimming cost V 5 bases and J 7 bases; bases outside gene matches: 8. The CDR3 DNA reads as TGTGCCAGCAGCCGGGGGGACCTTTTTAATGAGCAGTTCTTC. The encoded protein is CASSRGDLFNEQFF.

Many counts were recorded for this clonotype. V is TRBV4-1 and J is TRBJ2-3; D gene uncertain. Germline values: CDR1 MGHRA, CDR2 YSYEKL. The CDR3 runs 13 residues. V lost 0 bases, J lost 4 bases, and 5 bases lay in between. The CDR3 loop reads CASSQDPSDTQYF. The CDR3 region has the DNA TGCGCCAGCAGCCAAGATCCGTCAGATACGCAGTATTTT.

This clonotype showed up many times. The V gene is TRBV20-1, the J gene TRBJ1-2; weak D call: TRBD1 (6 bases). Germline CDR1 and CDR2: DFQATT and SNEGSKA (reference sequence). The length of the CDR3 is 16 residues. V was trimmed by 0 bases and J by 11 bases, leaving 25 bases between them. In nucleotides, the CDR3 is TGCAGTGCTAGAGATGGGGGGGGCAGGGCCTTGGGGTGGTACACCTTC. Translating it yields CSARDGGGRALGWYTF.

This clonotype was observed at least ten times. This CDR3 reads CASSLEGSNQPQHF. The CDR3 nucleotides are TGTGCCAGCTCACTTGAAGGATCTAATCAGCCCCAGCATTTT. The chain couples TRBV18 to TRBJ1-5; D is uncertain. CDR3 size: 14 residues. Trimming took off 4 bases at V and 4 bases at J, with 11 bases between the two ends. CDR1 and CDR2 from the germline V gene are KGHSH and LQKENI. Looking up the rest from reference TRBV18 and TRBJ1-5 gives the full variable domain: NAGVMQNPRHLVRRRGQEARLRCSPMKGHSHVYWYRQLPEEGLKFMVYLQKENIIDESGMPKERFSAEFPKEGPSILRIQQVVRGDSAAYFCASSLEGSNQPQHFGDGTRLSIL.

This clonotype was recorded at least ten times. A much larger clone lies one base from this, so it may be a read error. This chain uses TRBV20-1 with TRBJ2-3, with D perhaps given as TRBD1 or TRBD2 (5 bases each). V was pared by 8 bases and J by 3 bases, with 18 bases between. From germline, CDR1 is DFQATT and CDR2 SNEGSKA (reference sequence). The CDR3 totals 14 residues. CDR3: CSSEDRGGTDTQYF. As DNA, the CDR3 is TGCAGTTCAGAAGATCGGGGCGGGACAGATACGCAGTATTTT.

This clonotype was found many times. This chain connects TRBV2 to TRBJ1-1, with D perhaps matching TRBD1 (5 bases). Trimming cost V 6 bases and J 1 base, with 15 bases left between them. CDR3 length: 15 residues. Germline V gives CDR1 SNHLY, CDR2 FYNNEI. CDR3 coding DNA: TGTGCCAGCAGGAGAGCCGAGACAGCGAACACTGAAGCTTTCTTT. Amino acids: CASRRAETANTEAFF.

There are many counts of this clonotype. Since no conserved phenylalanine or tryptophan closes the CDR3, a read error is the likely cause. V usage is TRBV29-1 and J usage is TRBJ2-4; no definite D call. CDR1 is SQVTM, CDR2 ANQGSEA, per germline. The CDR3 has 17 amino acids. Trimming pared 1 base from V and 1 base from J, leaving 17 bases between. The CDR3 DNA follows: TGCAGCGTTGAAGCGCCCGGGCGCTCCAGGGCCAAAAACATTCAGTACTGC. This sequence encodes CSVEAPGRSRAKNIQYC.

This clonotype came up many times. The rearrangement links TRBV5-1 to TRBJ2-7; no firm D call. Trimming took off 0 bases at V and 3 bases at J, with 7 bases between the two ends. This CDR3 has 13 residues. CDR1 SGHRS and CDR2 YFSETQ come from the germline V gene. The CDR3 DNA follows: TGCGCCAGCAGCTTGGCCTACGTCTACGAGCAGTACTTC. The encoded protein is CASSLAYVYEQYF.

The chain recombines TRBV20-1 with TRBJ2-1; 8 nucleotides match TRBD1. This CDR3 region has 15 residues. Unmatched junction bases numbered 5, after V lost 3 bases and J lost 1 base. The germline CDR1 and CDR2 sequences are DFQATT and SNEGSKA (reference sequence). CDR3 in DNA: TGCAGTGCTAGGTTCGGGGACAGGTCCTACAATGAGCAGTTCTTC. It specifies CSARFGDRSYNEQFF.

This clonotype has at least ten counts. In DNA, the CDR3 is TGCGCCAGCAGCCGGTCGGGACAGGGGGATCCAGGTGAAAAACTGTTTTTT. Translating it yields CASSRSGQGDPGEKLFF. This rearrangement joins TRBV5-1 to TRBJ1-4; the match to TRBD1 covers 11 bases. Germline V gene sequence: CDR1 SGHRS, CDR2 YFSETQ. This CDR3 has 17 amino acids. Trimming at V came to 4 bases and at J to 7 bases, leaving 12 bases not matched to a gene.

This clonotype has a count of ten or more. CDR3 sequence reads: CASSILEGPNTGELFF. The CDR3 region has the DNA TGCGCCAGCAGCATCCTGGAGGGGCCGAACACCGGGGAGCTGTTTTTT. The chain couples TRBV5-1 to TRBJ2-2, with D possibly matching TRBD2 (6 bases). V lost 4 bases to trimming and J lost 0 bases, with 13 bases between them. CDR3 length: 16 residues. In germline, CDR1 is SGHRS, CDR2 YFSETQ.

This clonotype was counted at least ten times. This sequence joins TRBV20-1 and TRBJ2-3, with 7 nucleotides matching TRBD1. Germline lookup yields CDR1 DFQATT and CDR2 SNEGSKA (reference sequence). The J segment lost 2 bases and the V segment lost 6 bases, leaving 8 bases of the junction unmatched. The CDR3 has 14 residues. CDR3 sequence reads: CSAPGQHDTDTQYF. In DNA form, the CDR3 reads TGCAGTGCCCCGGGACAGCATGACACAGATACGCAGTATTTT.

This clonotype was counted at least ten times. The chain carries TRBV2 and TRBJ2-3; 10 positions match TRBD2. Germline V gene sequence: CDR1 SNHLY, CDR2 FYNNEI. The CDR3 is 16 residues long. V was clipped by 8 bases and J by 4 bases; unmatched bases: 12. CDR3 nucleotide sequence: TGTGCCAGCCGTCGCCGAGCGGGGGGGCCCGCAGATACGCAGTATTTT. It encodes CASRRRAGGPADTQYF.

This clonotype was observed many times. CDR3 DNA: TGTGCCAGCAGTTATTATGACGTGCGGGAGACCCAGTACTTC. It translates to CASSYYDVRETQYF. The chain couples TRBV12-3 or TRBV12-4 to TRBJ2-5; the D is unclear. V lost 4 bases to trimming and J lost 5 bases, with 14 bases between them. The CDR3 is made up of 14 amino acids.

The sample holds many counts of this clonotype. The rearrangement uses TRBV20-1 and TRBJ2-3; 11 positions match TRBD2. Germline V lookup: CDR1 DFQATT, CDR2 SNEGSKA (reference sequence). The CDR3 length is 14 residues. Germline trimming cut 3 bases from V and 5 bases from J; bases unmatched to any gene: 4. The CDR3, as DNA: TGCAGTGCTAGCAAGGGACTAGCGGAAGATACGCAGTATTTT. This gives the protein CSASKGLAEDTQYF.